The rows below give T cell receptor beta chains drawn from one sample of a study of cytomegalovirus exposure and HLA in healthy donors. Using immunoSEQ multiplex PCR, the repertoire was profiled, and TCRdb retains in-frame clones only, with some absent. The sample yields 160,000 or so clones, around 78% seen once. Sequenced input: PBMCs. The receptors derive from a middle-aged woman in good health and CMV-seronegative. Both conserved end residues are part of each CDR3. The order of the fields is D gene, J gene, V gene, CDR3 DNA, CDR3 protein. The D gene is left open where the match is weak.

>.|TRBJ2-3|TRBV5-1
TGCGCCAGCAGCTTGGGGGGGGTCGGGGATACGCAGTATTTT
CASSLGGVGDTQYF
>TRBD2|TRBJ2-3|TRBV7-3
TGTGCCAGCAGCGACCAACTAGCGGGGACAGATACGCAGTATTTT
CASSDQLAGTDTQYF
>TRBD1|TRBJ2-6|TRBV14
TGTGCCAGCAGCCCGGACAGGGGGCTTGTCTCTGGGGCCAACGTCCTGACTTTC
CASSPDRGLVSGANVLTF
>TRBD1|TRBJ1-5|TRBV18
TGTGCCAGCGGACAGGGACCCAATCAGCCCCAGCATTTT
CASGQGPNQPQHF
>.|TRBJ2-5|TRBV29-1
TGCAGCGTCAGTTCAGAGACCCAGTACTTC
CSVSSETQYF
>TRBD2|TRBJ2-7|TRBV4-2
TGTGCCAGCAGCCCCTCGCCTCCCGGGGAGCGGGGTAACTACGAGCAGTACTTC
CASSPSPPGERGNYEQYF
>TRBD1|TRBJ1-1|TRBV6-1
TGTGCCAGCACCTGGACAGGAGCTAACACTGAAGCTTTCTTT
CASTWTGANTEAFF
>.|TRBJ1-1|TRBV21-1
TGTGCCAGCAGCAAACGCGGGTCTGAAGCTTTCTTT
CASSKRGSEAFF
>TRBD1|TRBJ1-1|TRBV5-4
TGTGCCAGCAGCTCCGGGACAGGGGGCCACACTGAAGCTTTCTTT
CASSSGTGGHTEAFF
>TRBD2|TRBJ2-5|TRBV7-2
TGTGCCAGCAGCGTCCCACAAGGGACTAGCGGGGGGGTAGAGACCCAGTACTTC
CASSVPQGTSGGVETQYF
>TRBD1|TRBJ2-7|TRBV9
TGTGCCAGCAGCGTCGGGACAGGGTTCCACGAGCAGTACTTC
CASSVGTGFHEQYF